This T cell receptor (beta chain) was profiled in a study of blood T cell repertoires in COVID-19. Per the original data handling: Amplified reference gene primers provided the basis for estimating nucleated cell counts. The protocol was immunoSEQ multiplex PCR, while the TCRdb copy is restricted to in-frame clones and leaves out a portion. The V and J calls and clone size are taken from that table; D and trimming were inferred from the DNA. The repertoire holds approximately 200,000 clones, with about three quarters as singletons. Germline CDR1 is MNHEY and CDR2 is SVGAGI. Deletions cut 2 bases from V and 3 bases from J, with 11 bases between. This CDR3 region has 15 residues.

The sample was peripheral blood. The source of this sequence is a woman aged 80 or older with COVID-19, enrolled during active disease. V is TRBV6-5 and J is TRBJ1-5; D might be TRBD1 (6 bases). CDR3 sequence (DNA): TGTGCCAGCAGTTACCGTAACAGGGCCAATCAGCCCCAGCATTTT. Protein product: CASSYRNRANQPQHF.